The rows below give T cell receptor beta chains drawn from one sample of a study of T cells in localized non-small cell lung cancer. TCRdb's copy holds only in-frame clones and misses some; the assay was immunoSEQ multiplex PCR. The repertoire holds over 20,000 clones, about 90% seen once, with roughly 6% in the top ten. The sample in question was peripheral blood, obtained before any cancer treatment. These TCRs come from a male donor at least 60 years old with stage II squamous cell lung carcinoma. CDR3s include the opening cysteine and the closing phenylalanine or tryptophan. A D gene is named only where the DNA matches it firmly. Expanded clones get a size class; other rows say once, few or many, or leave the size out.

-,TRBJ1-1,TRBV6-5,TRBD1,TGTGCCAGCAGTTACCCCGGGACAGCCACTGAAGCTTTCTTT,CASSYPGTATEAFF
-,TRBJ2-1,TRBV13,TRBD2,TGTGCCAGCAGCGACCTACGGGGGGGCGTGTACAATGAGCAGTTCTTC,CASSDLRGGVYNEQFF
-,TRBJ1-2,TRBV7-2,-,TGTGCCAGCAGCTTAGGGCAGAGCTATGGCTACACCTTC,CASSLGQSYGYTF
-,TRBJ2-2,TRBV4-1,-,TGCGCCAGCAGCCAAGAGTCAACCGGGGAGCTGTTTTTT,CASSQESTGELFF
-,TRBJ2-5,TRBV14,-,TGTGCCAGCAGCCAAGCGGAGACCCAGTACTTC,CASSQAETQYF
-,TRBJ1-5,TRBV19,-,TGTGCCAGTAGTCGGACAGAGGGAAGCAATCAGCCCCAGCATTTT,CASSRTEGSNQPQHF
-,TRBJ2-2,TRBV7-8,TRBD1,TGTGCCAGCAGTCACTGGGGACAGTACACCGGGGAGCTGTTTTTT,CASSHWGQYTGELFF
-,TRBJ1-1,TRBV5-4,TRBD1,TGTGCCAGCAGCCGGACAGGGGGAAACACTGAAGCTTTCTTT,CASSRTGGNTEAFF
-,TRBJ1-2,TRBV30,-,TGTGCCTGGAGTGTGGGGACGATCTATGGCTACACCTTC,CAWSVGTIYGYTF
once,TRBJ1-4,TRBV19,-,TGTGCCAGTAGTGTCCGGGCGGTTAATGAAAAACTGTTTTTT,CASSVRAVNEKLFF
-,TRBJ1-5,TRBV19,TRBD1,TGTGCCAGTAGTATTGGACAGGGTTTCAATCAGCCCCAGCATTTT,CASSIGQGFNQPQHF
-,TRBJ2-2,TRBV10-2,TRBD2,TGCGCCAGCCTAAGCGGGAGGGGCACCGGGGAGCTGTTTTTT,CASLSGRGTGELFF
-,TRBJ1-6,TRBV6-5,-,TGTGCCAGCAGTTCCTTACAGGGAAATTCACCCCTCCACTTT,CASSSLQGNSPLHF
-,TRBJ1-5,TRBV15,-,TGTGCCACTTCTATCGTTAGCAATCAGCCCCAGCATTTT,CATSIVSNQPQHF
-,TRBJ2-3,TRBV19,-,TGTGCCAGTATAGGAAGCACAGATACGCAGTATTTT,CASIGSTDTQYF
-,TRBJ2-7,TRBV7-6,TRBD1,TGTGCCAGCAGCATAAGGACAGGGTACTACGAGCAGTACTTC,CASSIRTGYYEQYF
-,TRBJ2-3,TRBV7-3,TRBD2,TGTGCCAGCAGCTTAGCGGGAGGTACCGGAAGCACAGATACGCAGTATTTT,CASSLAGGTGSTDTQYF
-,TRBJ2-7,TRBV27,-,TGTGCCAGCAGTTTAAGCGGAGGGAACGAGCAGTACTTC,CASSLSGGNEQYF
-,TRBJ1-5,TRBV6-5,-,TGTGCCAGCATGATGGGCCAAGGCGGCAATCAGCCCCAGCATTTT,CASMMGQGGNQPQHF
once,TRBJ2-3,TRBV5-1,TRBD1,TGCGCCAGCAGACAACAGGGGGCCACAGATACGCAGTATTTT,CASRQQGATDTQYF
-,TRBJ2-7,TRBV6-5,-,TGTGCCAGCAGTAGGACAGCCAGCTCCTACGAGCAGTACTTC,CASSRTASSYEQYF
-,TRBJ2-4,TRBV19,TRBD1,TGTGCCAGTAGTTCCTACAGGGGACCCAAAAACATTCAGTACTTC,CASSSYRGPKNIQYF
once,TRBJ2-3,TRBV2,-,TGTGCCAGCAGTTCCCGGGACCCTCGATTCAGCACAGATACGCAGTATTTT,CASSSRDPRFSTDTQYF
-,TRBJ2-3,TRBV19,TRBD2,TGTGCCAGTAGTCTCGCGGGGGGCTTTGCTGGAGATACGCAGTATTTT,CASSLAGGFAGDTQYF
-,TRBJ1-1,TRBV9,-,TGTGCCAGCAGCGTCCATGTGAACACTGAAGCTTTCTTT,CASSVHVNTEAFF
-,TRBJ2-5,TRBV27,-,TGTGCCAGCAGTCCGGACTGGGTCCTCGGGGAGACCCAGTACTTC,CASSPDWVLGETQYF
-,TRBJ1-4,TRBV7-2,-,TGTGCCAGCAGCTTAGCTGGGCCAGCTCCAACTAATGAAAAACTGTTTTTT,CASSLAGPAPTNEKLFF
-,TRBJ1-1,TRBV29-1,-,TGCAGCGTTGACCCCCCGGGGGGGTACTATGGGAACACTGAAGCTTTCTTT,CSVDPPGGYYGNTEAFF
-,TRBJ1-1,TRBV25-1,-,TGTGCCAGCAGCTGGGGGGGGACTGAAGCTTTCTTT,CASSWGGTEAFF
-,TRBJ1-1,TRBV5-5,-,TGTGCCAGCAGACACACCCTGCGGGGGCAGGGACCTGAAGCTTTCTTT,CASRHTLRGQGPEAFF
once,TRBJ2-3,TRBV27,-,TGTGCCAGCAGGCCTACGTCTAGCATCGATACGCAGTATTTT,CASRPTSSIDTQYF
-,TRBJ2-3,TRBV6-6,TRBD1,TGTGCCAGCAGTTACAGGGGGCGCGCAGATACGCAGTATTTT,CASSYRGRADTQYF
-,TRBJ2-7,TRBV28,TRBD2,TGTGCCAGCAGTAGCCTAGCGGGAGCGGGGGAGCAGTACTTC,CASSSLAGAGEQYF
-,TRBJ1-1,TRBV6-5,TRBD1,TGTGCCACCGAGGGGGCGATGAACACTGAAGCTTTCTTT,CATEGAMNTEAFF
-,TRBJ1-6,TRBV30,-,TGTGCCTGGGGACAGACCAATTCACCCCTCCACTTT,CAWGQTNSPLHF
-,TRBJ2-3,TRBV29-1,TRBD1,TGCAGTGTGGGACAGGGGACGGATACGCAGTATTTT,CSVGQGTDTQYF
-,TRBJ1-1,TRBV6-1,-,TGTGCCAGCAGTGAAGAAAAGGGAGCTTTCTTT,CASSEEKGAFF
once,TRBJ1-3,TRBV4-1,-,TGCGCCAGCAGCCTCAGTGGGGGCCCCTCTGGAAACACCATATATTTT,CASSLSGGPSGNTIYF
-,TRBJ1-1,TRBV4-1,TRBD1,TGCGCCAGCAGCCAAGTACCGGGACAGGGGATGCGCACTGAAGCTTTCTTT,CASSQVPGQGMRTEAFF
-,TRBJ2-3,TRBV4-3,-,TGCGCCAGCAGCCAAGATCGACAGGACCTCACAGATACGCAGTATTTT,CASSQDRQDLTDTQYF
-,TRBJ1-3,TRBV28,-,TGTGCCAGCAGTTTATCCACAGGTAGCACCATATATTTT,CASSLSTGSTIYF
-,TRBJ2-3,TRBV4-2,TRBD2,TGTGCCAGCAGCCAAGGTAGCGGGGGGACGCGCCGAAGCACAGATACGCAGTATTTT,CASSQGSGGTRRSTDTQYF
-,TRBJ2-2,TRBV7-3,-,TGTGCCAGCAGCTTAACGCCCCGGGAGCGGAGCGGGGAGCTGTTTTTT,CASSLTPRERSGELFF
-,TRBJ1-5,TRBV7-4,TRBD1,TGTGCCAGCAGCGACCGACAGGGTTGGAGCAATCAGCCCCAGCATTTT,CASSDRQGWSNQPQHF
-,TRBJ1-4,TRBV27,TRBD1,TGTGCCAGCATTCACCCAACAGGGGGCACTAATGAAAAACTGTTTTTT,CASIHPTGGTNEKLFF
-,TRBJ1-5,TRBV21-1,-,TGTGCCAGCAGCAAAGAAGAGACAGGGGGCAAACGTCAGCCCCAGCATTTT,CASSKEETGGKRQPQHF
-,TRBJ2-7,TRBV7-3,-,TGTGCCAGCAGCTTATCGGACGTGAGCTCCTACGAGCAGTACTTC,CASSLSDVSSYEQYF